The 3 T cell receptor beta chains below were found in one sample sequenced in a study of identical twins. TCRdb reprocessed the 5' RACE reads via MiXCR and lists one record per CDR3 protein. The sample has about 250,000 distinct CDR3 sequences, about 8.3% seen once. These data also featured in a second study, about yellow fever vaccine responses in identical twins.

The sequenced sample consisted of CD8+ T cells sorted from blood. The receptors originated from a woman aged 18 to 35 in good health.

The J gene is TRBJ2-1, the V gene TRBV2, with a possible D match to TRBD2 (7 bases). The ends were cut back, 7 bases at V and 4 bases at J, with 17 bases in the middle. The CDR3 has 15 amino acids. Germline lookup yields CDR1 SNHLY and CDR2 FYNNEI. The CDR3 bases are TGTGCCAGCAACGGGGGGCATAAGAAATACAATGAGCAGTTCTTC. It encodes CASNGGHKKYNEQFF.

In this sample, this clonotype turned up a few times. Compared with germline, one end of the junction differs, possibly owing to a read error. This sequence joins TRBV7-7 and TRBJ2-5; D is undetermined. The CDR3 contains 14 residues. Germline CDR1 SSHAT, CDR2 FNYEAQ (reference sequence). The chain's CDR3 is CASSLNSARETQYF. The CDR3 DNA reads as TGTGCTAGCAGCTTAAACAGCGCCAGGGAGACCCAGTACTTC.

CDR3 amino acids: CSASGGNSYEQYF. The CDR3 coding sequence is TGCAGCGCGTCAGGGGGAAACTCCTACGAGCAGTACTTC. The chain joins TRBV29-1 to TRBJ2-7, with 7 positions matching TRBD1. The germline V gene encodes CDR1 SQVTM and CDR2 ANQGSEA. The CDR3 length is 13 residues. Trimming removed 7 bases from V and 0 bases from J; junction bases left unmatched: 6.